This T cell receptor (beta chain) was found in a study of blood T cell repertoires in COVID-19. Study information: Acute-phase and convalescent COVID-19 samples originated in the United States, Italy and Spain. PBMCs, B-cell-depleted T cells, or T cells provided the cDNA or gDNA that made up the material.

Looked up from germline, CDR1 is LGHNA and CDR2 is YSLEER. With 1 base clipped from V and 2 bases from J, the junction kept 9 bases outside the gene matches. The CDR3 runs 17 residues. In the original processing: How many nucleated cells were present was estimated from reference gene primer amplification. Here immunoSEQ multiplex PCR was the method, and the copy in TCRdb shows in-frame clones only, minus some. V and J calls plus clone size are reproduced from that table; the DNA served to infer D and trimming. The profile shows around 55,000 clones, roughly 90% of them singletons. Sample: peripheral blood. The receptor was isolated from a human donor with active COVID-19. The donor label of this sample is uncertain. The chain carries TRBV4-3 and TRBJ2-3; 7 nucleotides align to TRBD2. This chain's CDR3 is CASSQVGGAGFTDTQYF. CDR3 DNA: TGCGCCAGCAGCCAAGTGGGAGGGGCGGGATTCACAGATACGCAGTATTTT.